The clone carrying this T cell receptor (beta chain) appeared many times. Its antigen is still unknown. The data are from a study of spatial heterogeneity in lung cancer. Study-level background: Averaged across combinations, each unique TCR and UMI pairing appeared more than ten times in raw reads, which were uncorrected. Regarding the study as a whole: At resection, ubiquitous expanded tumor TCRs appeared in blood more than at follow-up.

A single record per CDR3 protein comes from TCRdb applying MiXCR to the 5' RACE reads. The sample lists about 24,000 distinct CDR3 sequences, 3% to 3.5% occurring once. Germline-derived CDR1 and CDR2 are SEHNR and FQNEAQ (reference sequence). The CDR3 consists of 15 residues. V lost 6 bases to trimming and J lost 1 base, with 15 bases between them. As for time point: sample taken at primary tumor resection. Unsorted samples of tumor, nontumor lung or frozen PBMC had their whole RNA sequenced. This sequence was found in a female donor with early-stage non-small cell lung cancer. V gene TRBV7-9 combines with J gene TRBJ1-1, with D perhaps matching TRBD1 (5 bases). Specimen: PBMCs, collected at surgery. The CDR3 DNA follows: TGTGCCAGCAGGGGTACGGGACTCAGGAACACTGAAGCTTTCTTT. Amino acids: CASRGTGLRNTEAFF.